Listed below are T cell receptor beta chains from one sample, sequenced in a study of blood T cells in healthy people across ages. TCRdb reprocessed the 5' RACE reads via MiXCR and lists one record per CDR3 protein. The sample includes 710,000 or so distinct CDR3 sequences, roughly 32% of them seen just once. What was sequenced was blood. Every receptor here comes from a woman older than 75 in good health. Each CDR3 is given with its conserved first and last residue. The order of the fields is clone size, D gene, V gene, J gene, CDR3 protein, CDR3 DNA. D genes are given only for firm matches. Clone size, where shown, is once, few, many, or a class for clones that have expanded.

>few|-|TRBV2|TRBJ1-1
CASSVGVKTEAFF
TGTGCCAGCAGTGTGGGGGTTAAGACTGAAGCTTTCTTT
>few|-|TRBV7-2|TRBJ2-1
CASSLVTGLASYNEQFF
TGTGCCAGCAGCTTAGTTACGGGCCTAGCTTCTTACAATGAGCAGTTCTTC
>many|-|TRBV7-9|TRBJ2-3
CASSSLGLEGGDTQYF
TGTGCCAGCAGCTCCCTGGGGCTCGAGGGGGGAGATACGCAGTATTTT
>many|TRBD1|TRBV2|TRBJ2-1
CASSPPGQVTYNEQFF
TGTGCCAGCAGTCCTCCGGGACAGGTAACCTACAATGAGCAGTTCTTC
>few|-|TRBV19|TRBJ2-7
CASSIRGNEQYF
TGTGCCAGTAGTATTAGAGGGAATGAGCAGTACTTC
>-|-|TRBV4-1|TRBJ1-6
CASSQDTPVGSPLHF
TGCGCCAGCAGCCAAGATACGCCTGTCGGGTCACCCCTCCACTTT
>few|-|TRBV6-6|TRBJ1-2
CASSSQPFQSRDYGYTF
TGTGCCAGCAGTTCGCAACCTTTTCAGAGTCGGGACTATGGCTACACCTTC
>many|-|TRBV10-3|TRBJ2-1
CAISDDGTGTYNEQFF
TGTGCCATCAGTGACGACGGGACGGGAACCTACAATGAGCAGTTCTTC
>many|-|TRBV6-2/TRBV6-3|TRBJ1-5
CASSPRWEFSNQPQHF
TGTGCCAGCAGCCCCCGTTGGGAGTTTAGCAATCAGCCCCAGCATTTT
>many|TRBD2|TRBV4-2|TRBJ2-1
CASSQGSGGAGDNEQFF
TGTGCCAGCAGCCAGGGATCCGGGGGGGCTGGGGACAATGAGCAGTTCTTC
>many|TRBD2|TRBV6-6|TRBJ2-1
CASSYSTSGGDNEQFF
TGTGCCAGCAGTTACTCTACTAGCGGGGGAGACAATGAGCAGTTCTTC
>many|TRBD1|TRBV20-1|TRBJ2-7
CSAPTGGDEQYF
TGCAGTGCCCCAACAGGGGGCGACGAGCAGTACTTC
>many|-|TRBV29-1|TRBJ1-6
CSVSRGWNSPLHF
TGCAGCGTTTCCAGGGGATGGAATTCACCCCTCCACTTT
>many|-|TRBV6-5|TRBJ1-2
CASSYSYGNYGYTF
TGTGCCAGCAGTTACTCTTACGGGAACTATGGCTACACCTTC